These T cell receptor beta chains were read from a single sample in a study of blood T cell repertoires in COVID-19. This table comes from immunoSEQ multiplex PCR, and its TCRdb copy is limited to in-frame clones, with some not included. Counted here are some 260,000 clones, around 88% occurring once; the ten biggest clones make up roughly 6%. Sequenced: peripheral blood. The receptor set was obtained from a woman younger than 45 with COVID-19, enrolled during active disease. Both conserved end residues are part of each CDR3. The D gene is left open where the match is weak. Clone size appears in some rows only: once, few, many, or a class for an expanded clone.

DNA: TGTGCCAGCAGTTTAGCTGGCAGGGGAAGAGAAAAACTGTTTTTT
CDR3: CASSLAGRGREKLFF
size: -
V: TRBV28
J: TRBJ1-4
D: -

DNA: TGCGCCAGCAACCGCGGACAGGGGGGAGAGACCCAGTACTTC
CDR3: CASNRGQGGETQYF
size: few
V: TRBV5-1
J: TRBJ2-5
D: TRBD1

DNA: TGTGCCAGCAGTCGGGAGAGCAGTGAAGCTTTCTTT
CDR3: CASSRESSEAFF
size: -
V: TRBV28
J: TRBJ1-1
D: -

DNA: TGTGCCAGCAGCTCGGGGACTAACACTGAAGCTTTCTTT
CDR3: CASSSGTNTEAFF
size: -
V: TRBV7-9
J: TRBJ1-1
D: -

DNA: TGTGCCTGGGGGACTAGCAATGAGCAGTTCTTC
CDR3: CAWGTSNEQFF
size: once
V: TRBV30
J: TRBJ2-1
D: TRBD2

DNA: TGTGCCATCAGCGAATGGGGGCTGCTGGCGGACAATGAGCAGTTCTTC
CDR3: CAISEWGLLADNEQFF
size: -
V: TRBV10-3
J: TRBJ2-1
D: -

DNA: TGTGCCAGCAGCTTAGGTAGCGGGGGGCCTACAGATACGCAGTATTTT
CDR3: CASSLGSGGPTDTQYF
size: once
V: TRBV11-3
J: TRBJ2-3
D: TRBD2

DNA: TGTGCCAGCAGTGTTAGCGGGGGGTGGGATGAGCAGTTCTTC
CDR3: CASSVSGGWDEQFF
size: once
V: TRBV2
J: TRBJ2-1
D: TRBD2

DNA: TGCAGCGTGTACGTCGGAACTAACGAGCAGTTCTTC
CDR3: CSVYVGTNEQFF
size: once
V: TRBV29-1
J: TRBJ2-1
D: -

DNA: TGTGCCAGTACCACCAATTGGGGGACTTCGGGCCACAATGAGCAGTTCTTC
CDR3: CASTTNWGTSGHNEQFF
size: -
V: TRBV19
J: TRBJ2-1
D: -

DNA: TGCAGTGCCCATCTAGCAGATACGCAGTATTTT
CDR3: CSAHLADTQYF
size: -
V: TRBV20-1
J: TRBJ2-3
D: -

DNA: TGTGCCAGCAGACCCTCGACAGGGTACTATGGCTACACCTTC
CDR3: CASRPSTGYYGYTF
size: -
V: TRBV5-5
J: TRBJ1-2
D: TRBD1

DNA: TGTGCCAGCAGCGTAGCTACGGCGGGTAACACTGAAGCTTTCTTT
CDR3: CASSVATAGNTEAFF
size: -
V: TRBV9
J: TRBJ1-1
D: -

DNA: TGTGCCAGCAGTAGAGGGACTAGCGGGAGCTTAGACATTCAGTACTTC
CDR3: CASSRGTSGSLDIQYF
size: few
V: TRBV27
J: TRBJ2-4
D: TRBD2

DNA: TGTGCCAGCAGCTTAAGACAGGTCAACGAGCAGTACTTC
CDR3: CASSLRQVNEQYF
size: -
V: TRBV7-2
J: TRBJ2-7
D: -

DNA: TGTGCCAGCAGTTCGGACAGGGGGCAAGAGACCCAGTACTTC
CDR3: CASSSDRGQETQYF
size: -
V: TRBV27
J: TRBJ2-5
D: TRBD1

DNA: TGTGCCAGCAGCTCACCCGGACAGGGGGCGGACACTGAAGCTTTCTTT
CDR3: CASSSPGQGADTEAFF
size: -
V: TRBV11-2
J: TRBJ1-1
D: TRBD1

DNA: TGTGCCAGCAGTCCTCGGACTAGAGGGGTCTACAATGAGCAGTTCTTC
CDR3: CASSPRTRGVYNEQFF
size: -
V: TRBV2
J: TRBJ2-1
D: TRBD2

DNA: TGTGCCAGCAGCTTGGGGGGGAACGGCTACGAGCAGTACTTC
CDR3: CASSLGGNGYEQYF
size: -
V: TRBV11-3
J: TRBJ2-7
D: TRBD2

DNA: TGTGCCAGCAGTTATCCGGCGGGAGCCGAGAAAGATACGCAGTATTTT
CDR3: CASSYPAGAEKDTQYF
size: once
V: TRBV6-5
J: TRBJ2-3
D: TRBD2

DNA: TGCGCCAGCAGTGAAGTCTGGCCCAGAGGAGAGACCCAGTACTTC
CDR3: CASSEVWPRGETQYF
size: few
V: TRBV10-1
J: TRBJ2-5
D: -

DNA: TGTGCCAGCAGCCAGCTGGCGGGAGGACTGGATACGCAGTATTTT
CDR3: CASSQLAGGLDTQYF
size: once
V: TRBV3-1/TRBV3-2
J: TRBJ2-3
D: TRBD2

DNA: TGTGCCACCCGGACAGGGAATCAGCCCCAGCATTTT
CDR3: CATRTGNQPQHF
size: -
V: TRBV19
J: TRBJ1-5
D: TRBD1